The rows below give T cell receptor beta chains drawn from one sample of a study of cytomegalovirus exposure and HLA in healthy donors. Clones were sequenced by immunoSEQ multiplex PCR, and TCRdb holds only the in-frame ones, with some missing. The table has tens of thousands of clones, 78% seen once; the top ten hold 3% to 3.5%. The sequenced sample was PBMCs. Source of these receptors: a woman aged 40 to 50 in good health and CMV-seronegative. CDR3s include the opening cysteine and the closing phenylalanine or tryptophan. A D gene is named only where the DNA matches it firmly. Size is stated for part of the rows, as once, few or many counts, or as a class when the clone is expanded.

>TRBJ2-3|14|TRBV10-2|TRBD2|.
CASMGLAGADTQYF
TGCGCCAGCATGGGACTAGCGGGAGCGGATACGCAGTATTTT
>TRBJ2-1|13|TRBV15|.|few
CATSRDRGGEQFF
TGTGCCACCAGCAGAGATCGAGGTGGTGAGCAGTTCTTC
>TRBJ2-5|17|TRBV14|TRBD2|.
CASSQGETSGRKKTQYF
TGTGCCAGCAGCCAAGGGGAGACTAGCGGGAGGAAAAAGACCCAGTACTTC
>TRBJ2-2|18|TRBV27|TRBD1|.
CASSFRGPGTGGIGELFF
TGTGCCAGCAGTTTCAGAGGACCAGGGACAGGGGGAATCGGGGAGCTGTTTTTT
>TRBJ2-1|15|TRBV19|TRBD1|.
CASSIGQGAYNEQFF
TGTGCCAGTAGTATAGGACAGGGAGCTTACAACGAGCAGTTCTTC
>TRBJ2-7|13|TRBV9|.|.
CASSVDLRYEQYF
TGTGCCAGCAGCGTAGATCTCAGGTACGAGCAGTACTTC
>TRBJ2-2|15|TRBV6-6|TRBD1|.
CASRKDRAPTGELFF
TGTGCCAGCCGAAAAGACAGGGCGCCCACCGGGGAGCTGTTTTTT
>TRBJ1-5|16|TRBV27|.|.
CASSELGGDRNQPQHF
TGTGCCAGCAGTGAATTGGGGGGGGATCGCAATCAGCCCCAGCATTTT
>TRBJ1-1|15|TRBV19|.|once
CASSTGQIMNTEAFF
TGTGCCAGTAGTACGGGACAAATCATGAACACTGAAGCTTTCTTT
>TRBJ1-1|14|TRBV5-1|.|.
CASSLDRANTEAFF
TGCGCCAGCAGCTTGGACAGGGCGAACACTGAAGCTTTCTTT
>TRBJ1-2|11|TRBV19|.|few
CASSEYYGYTF
TGTGCCAGTAGTGAGTACTATGGCTACACCTTC
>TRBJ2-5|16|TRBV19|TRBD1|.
CASSIGEDRGQETQYF
TGTGCCAGTAGTATTGGTGAGGACAGGGGTCAAGAGACCCAGTACTTC
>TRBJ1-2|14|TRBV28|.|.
CASSFTDNYYGYTF
TGTGCCAGCAGTTTCACGGACAATTACTATGGCTACACCTTC
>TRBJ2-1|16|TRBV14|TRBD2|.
CASSQDWASGRNEQFF
TGTGCCAGCAGCCAAGATTGGGCTAGCGGGAGGAATGAGCAGTTCTTC
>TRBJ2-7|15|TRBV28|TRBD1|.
CASSWTGENSYEQYF
TGTGCCAGCAGCTGGACAGGGGAGAACTCCTACGAGCAGTACTTC
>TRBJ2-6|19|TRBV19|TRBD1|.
CASSSLRDRGLSGANVLTF
TGTGCCAGTTCCTCACTCCGGGACAGGGGACTTTCTGGGGCCAACGTCCTGACTTTC
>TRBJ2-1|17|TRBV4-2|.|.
CASSQNPSPSTYNEQFF
TGTGCCAGCAGCCAAAATCCCTCCCCCTCTACCTACAATGAGCAGTTCTTC
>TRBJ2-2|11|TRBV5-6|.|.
CASSFSGELFF
TGTGCCAGCAGCTTCTCCGGGGAGCTGTTTTTT
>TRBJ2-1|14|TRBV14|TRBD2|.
CASTLAGGFNEQFF
TGTGCCAGCACCCTAGCGGGAGGGTTCAATGAGCAGTTCTTC
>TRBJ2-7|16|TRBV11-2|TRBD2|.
CASSRRTSGSLNEQYF
TGTGCCAGCAGCAGAAGGACTAGCGGGAGTCTGAACGAGCAGTACTTC
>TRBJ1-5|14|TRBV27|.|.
CASSLTGRGQPQHF
TGTGCCAGCAGTTTAACAGGGAGGGGTCAGCCCCAGCATTTT
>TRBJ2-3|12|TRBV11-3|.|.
CASSRDTDTQYF
TGTGCCAGCAGCCGCGACACAGATACGCAGTATTTT
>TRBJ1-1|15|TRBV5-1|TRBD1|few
CASSLTPAGGTEAFF
TGCGCCAGCAGCTTAACCCCTGCAGGGGGCACTGAAGCTTTCTTT
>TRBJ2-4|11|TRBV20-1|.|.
CSASGPGAQYF
TGCAGTGCTAGCGGTCCAGGGGCTCAGTACTTC
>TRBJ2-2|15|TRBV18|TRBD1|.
CASSPRTGAAGELFF
TGTGCCAGCTCACCTAGGACAGGGGCGGCCGGGGAGCTGTTTTTT
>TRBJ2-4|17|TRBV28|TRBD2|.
CASNSFPLSGRWDIQYF
TGTGCCAGCAATTCATTCCCCCTAAGCGGGAGATGGGACATTCAGTACTTC
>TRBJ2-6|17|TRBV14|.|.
CASSPRQTFSGANVLTF
TGTGCCAGCAGCCCCAGACAGACCTTCTCTGGGGCCAACGTCCTGACTTTC
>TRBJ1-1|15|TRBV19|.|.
CASRRNRNMNTEAFF
TGTGCCAGTAGGAGGAACAGGAATATGAACACTGAAGCTTTCTTT
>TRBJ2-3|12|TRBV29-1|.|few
CSVGEPEGTQYF
TGCAGCGTTGGTGAACCGGAGGGTACGCAGTATTTT
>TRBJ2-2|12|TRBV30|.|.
CAWLSGPGELFF
TGTGCCTGGCTATCGGGTCCCGGGGAGCTGTTTTTT
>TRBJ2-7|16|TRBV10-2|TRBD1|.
CASSDPSTGVVYEQYF
TGCGCCAGCAGTGATCCGTCGACAGGGGTGGTCTACGAGCAGTACTTC
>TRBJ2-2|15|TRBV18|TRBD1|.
CASSRDRGSTGELFF
TGTGCCAGCTCACGCGACAGGGGAAGCACCGGGGAGCTGTTTTTT
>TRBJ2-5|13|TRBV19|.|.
CASIAENQETQYF
TGTGCCAGTATAGCGGAAAATCAAGAGACCCAGTACTTC
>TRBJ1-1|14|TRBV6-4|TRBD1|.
CASSDHRGLDEAFF
TGTGCCAGCAGTGACCACAGGGGGCTGGATGAAGCTTTCTTT
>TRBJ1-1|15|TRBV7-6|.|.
CASSASQGYNTEAFF
TGTGCCAGCAGCGCCTCTCAGGGGTACAACACTGAAGCTTTCTTT
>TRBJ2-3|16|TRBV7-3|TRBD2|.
CASSGKMGGRTDTQYF
TGTGCCAGCAGCGGAAAGATGGGAGGGCGCACAGATACGCAGTATTTT
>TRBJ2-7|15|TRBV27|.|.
CASSSRLKTPYEQYF
TGTGCCAGCAGTTCACGACTAAAAACTCCCTACGAGCAGTACTTC
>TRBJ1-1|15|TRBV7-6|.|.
CASSLVGQENTEAFF
TGTGCCAGCAGCTTAGTGGGGCAGGAGAACACTGAAGCTTTCTTT
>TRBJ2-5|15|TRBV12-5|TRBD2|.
CASGLTSGRLETQYF
TGTGCTAGTGGTCTGACTAGCGGGAGATTGGAGACCCAGTACTTC
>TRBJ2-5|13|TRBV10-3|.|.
CAISRGEEETQYF
TGTGCCATCAGTCGCGGGGAGGAAGAGACCCAGTACTTC
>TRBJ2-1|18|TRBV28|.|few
CASSFTYLNISNNDEQFF
TGTGCCAGCAGTTTTACTTATCTGAATATTAGCAACAATGATGAGCAGTTCTTC